The 23 T cell receptor beta chains below all came from one sample that was sequenced in a study of T cell responses to AZD1222 COVID-19 vaccine. Generated by immunoSEQ multiplex PCR, the TCRdb table keeps only in-frame clones and is missing some. Of about 140,000 clones in the sample, 90% are singletons; the top ten hold 1.5% to 2%. The source was peripheral blood, collected 28 days after the second AZD1222 dose. These receptors all stem from an adult who received the AZD1222 COVID-19 vaccine.

The rearrangement uses TRBV9 and TRBJ2-2, with D unclear. This CDR3 region has 12 residues. Deletions cut 3 bases from V and 5 bases from J, with 5 bases between. Germline loops: CDR1 SGDLS, CDR2 YYNGEE. The CDR3 nucleotides read TGTGCCAGCAGCGGTGATACCGGGGAGCTGTTTTTT. Protein: CASSGDTGELFF.

The chain links TRBV2 to TRBJ1-5; 10 bases fit TRBD1. The germline gives CDR1 SNHLY, CDR2 FYNNEI. V lost 6 bases, J lost 6 bases, and 5 bases stayed unmatched. The CDR3 is made up of 14 amino acids. The CDR3 protein is CASRGTGEGQPQHF. The CDR3 DNA reads TGTGCCAGCAGGGGGACAGGGGAGGGTCAGCCCCAGCATTTT.

J is TRBJ2-3 and V is TRBV3-1 (or the pseudogene TRBV3-2); TRBD2 matches at 12 bases. Per the germline V gene, CDR1 is LGHDT and CDR2 is YNNKEL (reference sequence). The CDR3 length is 17 residues. The V segment lost 2 bases and the J segment 2 bases; nucleotides outside the gene matches: 5. CDR3 region: CASSQTGLAGPTDTQYF. The CDR3 coding sequence is TGTGCCAGCAGCCAAACCGGACTAGCGGGACCCACAGATACGCAGTATTTT.

The genes are TRBV4-2 and TRBJ1-5; weak D call: TRBD1 (5 bases). Germline V gene lookup returns CDR1 LGHNA and CDR2 YNFKEQ. The CDR3 spans 14 residues. V lost 1 base, J lost 6 bases, and 10 bases lay in between. The CDR3 DNA follows: TGTGCCAGCAGCCAAGTGGGGGGTGGTCAGCCCCAGCATTTT. It specifies CASSQVGGGQPQHF.

The chain has TRBV6-5 and TRBJ1-3; TRBD1 matches 8 bases. V trimming: 6 bases; J trimming: 2 bases; junction bases outside the gene matches: 3. Germline V gene lookup returns CDR1 MNHEY and CDR2 SVGAGI. The CDR3 is 14 residues long. The CDR3 sequence is CASSDRGTGNTIYF. As DNA, the CDR3 is TGTGCCAGCAGCGACAGGGGAACTGGAAACACCATATATTTT.

This CDR3 is CASSQSRTTTNEKLFF. The CDR3 DNA sequence: TGTGCCAGCAGTCAATCCCGGACAACAACTAATGAAAAACTGTTTTTT. The genes are TRBV5-5 and TRBJ1-4; TRBD1 might be the D (5 bases). CDR1 SGHKS and CDR2 YYEKEE come from the germline V gene (reference sequence). Trimming took off 5 bases at V and 0 bases at J, with 14 bases between the two ends. The CDR3 sequence is 16 residues long. Together with reference TRBV5-5 and TRBJ1-4, the CDR3 gives the full variable domain: DAGVTQSPTHLIKTRGQQVTLRCSPISGHKSVSWYQQVLGQGPQFIFQYYEKEERGRGNFPDRFSARQFPNYSSELNVNALLLGDSALYLCASSQSRTTTNEKLFFGSGTQLSVL.

The chain joins TRBV3-1 (or the pseudogene TRBV3-2) to TRBJ1-3; D ambiguous. V lost 1 base to trimming and J lost 0 bases, with 4 bases between them. The CDR3 consists of 14 residues. From germline, CDR1 is LGHDT and CDR2 YNNKEL (reference sequence). CDR3 bases: TGTGCCAGCAGCCAAGGGAACTCTGGAAACACCATATATTTT. The encoded protein is CASSQGNSGNTIYF.

The chain links TRBV7-9 to TRBJ1-5, with 7 bases that match TRBD1. V lost 1 base, J lost 5 bases, and 2 bases stayed unmatched. The length of the CDR3 is 14 residues. Per the germline V gene, CDR1 is SEHNR and CDR2 is FQNEAQ (reference sequence). CDR3 in DNA: TGTGCCAGCAGCTTAGAAACAGGGGATCAGCCCCAGCATTTT. It translates to CASSLETGDQPQHF.

CDR3 residues: CASRGALDTGELFF. The CDR3 DNA reads as TGCGCCAGTAGAGGGGCTTTGGACACCGGGGAGCTGTTTTTT. This sequence joins TRBV10-2 and TRBJ2-2; the D gene could be TRBD1 or TRBD2 (5 bases each). The V end lost 9 bases, the J end lost 3 bases, and 14 bases lay between the germline ends. The CDR3 consists of 14 residues. Per the germline V gene, CDR1 is WSHSY and CDR2 is SAAADI.

V is TRBV9 and J is TRBJ1-2; a possible D gene is TRBD1 (5 bases). Germline CDR1 reads SGDLS; CDR2 reads YYNGEE. Trimming pared 0 bases from V and 1 base from J, leaving 10 bases between. This CDR3 is built from 15 residues. The CDR3 bases are TGTGCCAGCAGCGTAGAGGCAGGGTTTAACTATGGCTACACCTTC. Amino acids: CASSVEAGFNYGYTF.

The chain joins TRBV29-1 to TRBJ1-4; D remains unclear. The germline V and J ends were trimmed by 4 bases and 0 bases, with 12 bases remaining between them. This CDR3 contains 15 residues. Germline CDR1 SQVTM, CDR2 ANQGSEA. CDR3 region: CSVAVQSTTNEKLFF. The CDR3 DNA reads as TGCAGCGTTGCGGTCCAGTCGACAACTAATGAAAAACTGTTTTTT.

The chain combines TRBV7-8 with TRBJ2-1; D possibly corresponds to TRBD1 (7 bases). The germline V gene has CDR1 SGHVS and CDR2 FQNEAQ. This CDR3 region has 15 residues. V was pared by 4 bases and J by 8 bases, with 18 bases between. The CDR3 nucleotides read TGTGCCAGCAGCTACCCGGGGGTACAGGGGCATGAGCAGTTCTTC. Amino acid sequence: CASSYPGVQGHEQFF.

For the CDR3, the DNA is TGCGCCAGCAGCTTCGGGACAGAGAACACTGAAGCTTTCTTT. Residues: CASSFGTENTEAFF. The chain has TRBV5-1 and TRBJ1-1; 7 nucleotides agree with TRBD1. Germline V CDR1 and CDR2: SGHRS, YFSETQ. Trimming took 2 bases from V and 1 from J; bases not matched to a gene: 2. This CDR3 is built from 14 residues. Variable domain in full (rest from reference TRBV5-1 and TRBJ1-1): KAGVTQTPRYLIKTRGQQVTLSCSPISGHRSVSWYQQTPGQGLQFLFEYFSETQRNKGNFPGRFSGRQFSNSRSEMNVSTLELGDSALYLCASSFGTENTEAFFGQGTRLTVV.

V usage is TRBV2 and J usage is TRBJ1-5, with TRBD1 matching 7 bases. CDR1 SNHLY and CDR2 FYNNEI come from the germline V gene. The CDR3 is 14 residues long. V was pared by 6 bases and J by 5 bases, with 7 bases of the junction left unmatched. CDR3 DNA: TGTGCCAGCAGGGAACGAGACAGGGATCAGCCCCAGCATTTT. This codes for CASRERDRDQPQHF.

The V and J genes are TRBV7-2 and TRBJ2-3, with D possibly TRBD2 on 6 matching bases. The CDR3 totals 15 residues. Germline V gene data show CDR1 as SGHTA and CDR2 as FQGNSA. The V end lost 5 bases, the J end lost 4 bases, and 16 bases lay between the germline ends. The CDR3 region is CASSLGQAGPDTQYF. For the CDR3, the DNA is TGTGCCAGCAGCCTCGGTCAAGCGGGCCCAGATACGCAGTATTTT. Based on the CDR3 plus reference TRBV7-2 and TRBJ2-3, the full variable domain is GAGVSQSPSNKVTEKGKDVELRCDPISGHTALYWYRQSLGQGLEFLIYFQGNSAPDKSGLPSDRFSAERTGGSVSTLTIQRTQQEDSAVYLCASSLGQAGPDTQYFGPGTRLTVL.

This chain connects TRBV29-1 to TRBJ1-2; unclear D gene. V lost 1 base and J lost 4, with 28 bases in between. Germline CDR1 is SQVTM and CDR2 is ANQGSEA. CDR3 length: 19 residues. The CDR3 DNA is TGCAGCGTTGAAGGGATAGGTGGAGAACAAGAGAGATGCATCTATGGCTACACCTTC. This gives the protein CSVEGIGGEQERCIYGYTF. The whole variable domain, remainder taken from reference TRBV29-1 and TRBJ1-2, is SAVISQKPSRDICQRGTSLTIQCQVDSQVTMMFWYRQQPGQSLTLIATANQGSEATYESGFVIDKFPISRPNLTFSTLTVSNMSPEDSSIYLCSVEGIGGEQERCIYGYTFGSGTRLTVV.

The V call is TRBV7-9, the J call TRBJ1-6; D might be TRBD1 (6 bases). Between the trimmed V and J ends, which lost 5 bases and 5 bases, there was a span of 10 bases. CDR3 length: 14 residues. Germline V gene data show CDR1 as SEHNR and CDR2 as FQNEAQ (reference sequence). CDR3 amino acids: CASSPQGNNSPLHF. CDR3 DNA: TGTGCCAGCAGCCCTCAGGGGAATAATTCACCCCTCCACTTT.

The chain links TRBV25-1 to TRBJ1-4, with D unresolved. The CDR3 is 15 residues long. From germline, CDR1 is MGHDK and CDR2 SYGVNS. Trimming cost V 1 base and J 4 bases, with 10 bases left between them. The CDR3 region is CASSESGRGNEKLFF. The CDR3 region has the DNA TGTGCCAGCAGTGAATCCGGCCGTGGTAATGAAAAACTGTTTTTT.

This rearrangement joins TRBV7-9 to TRBJ1-1; D gene unclear. The germline gives CDR1 SEHNR, CDR2 FQNEAQ (reference sequence). This CDR3 is 13 amino acids long. Trimming removed 3 bases from V and 1 base from J, with 6 bases in between. The CDR3 region has the DNA TGTGCCAGCAGCTTCAGGTGGAACACTGAAGCTTTCTTT. It yields the protein CASSFRWNTEAFF.

The chain joins TRBV12-5 to TRBJ2-1; 11 bases map to TRBD2. J gave up 3 bases and V 7 bases, and 14 bases lay outside the gene matches. This CDR3 is 18 amino acids long. CDR1 and CDR2 from the germline V gene are LGHNT and FRNRAP. The CDR3 DNA is TGTGCTAGTGCCTTCTTGGGTGGTAGCGGGAGGGACTACAATGAGCAGTTCTTC. Translation: CASAFLGGSGRDYNEQFF.

The chain couples TRBV6-5 to TRBJ2-2, with TRBD2 matching 12 bases. This CDR3 contains 15 residues. J lost 4 bases, V lost 5 bases, and 2 bases had no gene match. The germline V gene has CDR1 MNHEY and CDR2 SVGAGI. DNA of the CDR3: TGTGCCAGCAGTACACTAGCGGGAGGCACCGGGGAGCTGTTTTTT. Translated, it gives CASSTLAGGTGELFF.

This sequence joins TRBV7-9 and TRBJ1-5; tentative D call: TRBD1 (6 bases). This CDR3 contains 17 residues. V was pared by 1 base and J by 3 bases, with 16 bases between. Germline-derived CDR1 and CDR2 are SEHNR and FQNEAQ (reference sequence). Here the CDR3 reads CASSLGQGSLPNQPQHF. CDR3 nucleotide sequence: TGTGCCAGCAGCTTAGGTCAGGGGTCGCTACCCAATCAGCCCCAGCATTTT.

V usage is TRBV5-1 and J usage is TRBJ2-1; TRBD1 matches at 7 bases. The CDR3 has 16 residues. Germline CDR1 is SGHRS and CDR2 is YFSETQ. V was clipped by 5 bases and J by 1 base; unmatched bases: 9. The DNA for the CDR3 is TGCGCCAGCAGACTAAGACAGGGTGGATCCTACAATGAGCAGTTCTTC. It is translated as CASRLRQGGSYNEQFF.